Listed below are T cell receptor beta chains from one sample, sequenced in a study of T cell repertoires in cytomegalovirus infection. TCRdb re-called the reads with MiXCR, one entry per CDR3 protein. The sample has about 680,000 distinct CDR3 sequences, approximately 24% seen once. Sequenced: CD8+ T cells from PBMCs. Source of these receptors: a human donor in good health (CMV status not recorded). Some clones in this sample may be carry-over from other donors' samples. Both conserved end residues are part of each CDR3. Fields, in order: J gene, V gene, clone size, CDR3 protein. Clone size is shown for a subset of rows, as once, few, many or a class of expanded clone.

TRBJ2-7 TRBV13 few CASTPWGYYEQYF
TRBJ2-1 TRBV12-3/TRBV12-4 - CASSSRDSPSNEQFF
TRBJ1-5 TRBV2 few CASSERRVSAWQPQHF
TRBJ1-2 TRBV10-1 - CARFTGTAREDNYGYTF
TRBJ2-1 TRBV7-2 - CASSFGLLINEQFF
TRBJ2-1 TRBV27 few CASTLSDGTGQYNEQFF
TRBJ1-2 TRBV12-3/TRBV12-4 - CASSFGIYGYTF
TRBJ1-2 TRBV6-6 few CASSWTRQGNYGYTF
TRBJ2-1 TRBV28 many CASSAVRGSSYNEQFF
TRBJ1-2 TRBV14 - CASSQAGSEGTYGYTF
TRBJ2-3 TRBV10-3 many CAISDDRADTQYF
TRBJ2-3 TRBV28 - CASSPGIPKGQESTDTQYF
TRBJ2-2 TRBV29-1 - CSVGLPTGELFF
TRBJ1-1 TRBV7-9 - CASSLGRVGDFTEAFF
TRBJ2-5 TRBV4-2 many CASSQEDVRQETQYF
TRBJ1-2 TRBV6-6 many CASSWRYPPRTGGDGYTF
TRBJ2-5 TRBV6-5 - CASSYRDREGETQYF
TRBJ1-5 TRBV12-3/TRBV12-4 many CASSFGQLISDQPQHF
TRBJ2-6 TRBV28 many CASRTTGARSGANVLTF
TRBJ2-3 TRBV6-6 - CATKQWDRVGTDTQYF
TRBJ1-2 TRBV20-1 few CSARYVSGGDYGYTF
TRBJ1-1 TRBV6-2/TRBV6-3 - CASSYSNEAFF
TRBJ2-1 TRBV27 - CASSLTTSGGSEEQFF
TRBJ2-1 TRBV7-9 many CASSLAVGNEQFF
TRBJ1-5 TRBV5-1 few CASSLGTGTNQPQHF
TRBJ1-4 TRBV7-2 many CASSLALGADEKLFF
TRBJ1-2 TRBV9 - CASSKYGYTF
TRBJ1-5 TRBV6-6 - CASSRSGGNQPQHF
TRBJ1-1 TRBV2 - CASSEVSAPNTEAFF
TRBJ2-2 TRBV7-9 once CASIDDGGRDANTGELFF
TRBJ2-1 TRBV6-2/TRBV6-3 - CASTSTGPYNEQFF
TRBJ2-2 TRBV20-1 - CSAKQGNTGELFF